One TCR beta chain is described in this entry. Its antigen is unknown. The data stem from a study of response to subunit inactivated influenza vaccine. CDR3 size: 13 residues. V shed 3 bases and J 8 bases; nucleotides not matched to a gene: 5. Findings and limits, study-wide: Each seasonal influenza vaccination recruits few new T cells, the authors suggested.

Each CDR3 protein is one row after TCRdb ran MiXCR on the RT-PCR reads. The sample carries fewer than 600,000 distinct CDR3 sequences, around 7.7% recorded once. The receptor was isolated from a man aged 45 to 70 who received an inactivated influenza vaccine. The chain employs TRBV12-3 or TRBV12-4 and TRBJ2-5, with 8 bases lining up with TRBD1. The sample here was PBMCs from blood, taken less than 30 months after vaccination. The CDR3 reads CASSFGGQGTQYF. CDR3 nucleotide sequence: TGTGCCAGCAGTTTCGGAGGACAGGGTACCCAGTACTTC.